This T cell receptor beta chain came from a study of T-cell memory formation after mild COVID-19. V was cut by 4 bases and J by 0 bases, with 13 bases left in between. Germline CDR1 and CDR2: LGHNA and YNFKEQ. The CDR3 sequence is 15 residues long. On this clonotype: Its antigen is unknown.

TCRdb re-called the 5' RACE reads with MiXCR, one entry per CDR3 protein. The data contain over 60,000 distinct CDR3 sequences, approximately 15% of them singletons. Study-level findings and limits: From day 15 to 85, contracting clones were balanced between CD4 and CD8, whereas later expanders leaned toward CD4+.

The material sequenced was PBMCs or a T cell subset sorted from them (not recorded which). This chain connects TRBV4-2 to TRBJ2-7, with D tentatively TRBD1 (6 bases). The clonotype originates from an adult woman who had mild COVID-19 (a few samples of this study predate the infection). Cell type and time point are not known. In nucleotides, the CDR3 is TGTGCCAGCAGCCCCCCAGGACAGAGCTCCTACGAGCAGTACTTC. This gives the protein CASSPPGQSSYEQYF.